This T cell receptor (beta chain) originates from a study of blood T cells in healthy people across ages. Study-wide background: About one barcoded beta molecule per two T cells came from capture by template switching. Study results and caveats: Expanded clonotype shifts may have been confounded, as the donors had an unknown CMV status. In older individuals, TCR beta diversity per million T cells was lower, falling roughly linearly with age.

Staff drew approximately 9.1 milliliters of peripheral blood from each donor. As to this clonotype: What it recognizes is unknown.

Using a J-beta primer mix together with a sample-barcoded 5' primer, a second PCR was run for 7 to 11 cycles. TCRdb used MiXCR to reprocess the 5' RACE reads, holding one entry per CDR3 protein. The sample comprises approximately 800,000 distinct CDR3 sequences, less than 60% of which are singletons, and less than 20% rests with the top ten. V dropped 4 bases and J dropped 8; count of bases not matched to a gene: 10. Germline loops: CDR1 SGHRS, CDR2 YFSETQ. The CDR3 is made up of 15 amino acids. Sequenced sample: blood. This TCR was recovered from a man aged 80 or over in good health. V and J are TRBV5-1 and TRBJ1-4; TRBD1 aligns across 8 bases. In nucleotides, the CDR3 is TGCGCCAGCAGCAGAAACAGGGGGGCGATAGAAAAACTGTTTTTT. As protein: CASSRNRGAIEKLFF.